This T cell receptor beta chain was sequenced during a study of blood T cell repertoires in COVID-19. About the research overall: Acute-phase and convalescent COVID-19 samples originated in the United States, Italy and Spain. PBMCs, B-cell-depleted T cells, or T cells were the source of the cDNA or gDNA that made up the material.

V lost 1 base, J lost 12 bases, and 16 bases stayed unmatched. This CDR3 region has 17 residues. CDR1 and CDR2 from the germline V gene are MGHRA and YSYEKL. The protocol was immunoSEQ multiplex PCR, while the TCRdb copy is restricted to in-frame clones and leaves out a portion. The sample has about 150,000 clones, 75% to 85% seen once. The material sequenced was peripheral blood. The chain recombines TRBV4-1 with TRBJ1-4; 8 nucleotides match TRBD1. The sequence was obtained from a woman in her forties or fifties with acute or convalescent COVID-19. The CDR3 coding sequence is TGCGCCAGCAGCCAAGGTGCCAGCAGGGGGCGGCTTCAGGAACTGTTTTTT. It yields the protein CASSQGASRGRLQELFF.